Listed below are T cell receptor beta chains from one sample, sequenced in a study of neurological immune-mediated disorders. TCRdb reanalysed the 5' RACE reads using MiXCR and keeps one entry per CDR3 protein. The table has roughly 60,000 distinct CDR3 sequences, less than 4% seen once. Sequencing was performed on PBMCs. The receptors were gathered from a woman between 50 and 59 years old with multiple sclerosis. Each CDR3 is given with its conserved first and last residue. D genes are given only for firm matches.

CASSHRVSPYEQYF TRBV7-9 .
CASNPGTRTEAFF TRBV12-3/TRBV12-4 .
CASSLGTSGSVTDTQYF TRBV7-2 TRBD2
CASSIVGRASTEAFF TRBV19 .
CSVVLRDGQETQYF TRBV20-1 .
CSARGPNQETQYF TRBV20-1 .
CASSPNLLAGESNEQFF TRBV6-2/TRBV6-3 TRBD2
CASSASPTGASYNEQFF TRBV11-3 .
CASSNSDRGGSSYEQYF TRBV9 TRBD1
CASSLSGRGRLRNEQFF TRBV7-3 TRBD1
CASRADRAHNEQFF TRBV12-3/TRBV12-4 TRBD1
CASSFRGAGETQYF TRBV5-6 .
CSALDLSARNEQFF TRBV20-1 .
CASSLPLGAGEGNEQFF TRBV7-9 TRBD2
CASSPGTGEGIGYTF TRBV5-1 TRBD1
CATSRDEGSQFF TRBV15 .
CSAKETNYGYTF TRBV20-1 .
CASSQTRAGTYEQYF TRBV4-2 TRBD2
CSARKPGTSEWTEAFF TRBV20-1 .
CASSSGQGYGYTF TRBV7-3 TRBD1
CSASMAAAATEAFF TRBV29-1 .
CASSDPWGPSYEQYF TRBV2 .